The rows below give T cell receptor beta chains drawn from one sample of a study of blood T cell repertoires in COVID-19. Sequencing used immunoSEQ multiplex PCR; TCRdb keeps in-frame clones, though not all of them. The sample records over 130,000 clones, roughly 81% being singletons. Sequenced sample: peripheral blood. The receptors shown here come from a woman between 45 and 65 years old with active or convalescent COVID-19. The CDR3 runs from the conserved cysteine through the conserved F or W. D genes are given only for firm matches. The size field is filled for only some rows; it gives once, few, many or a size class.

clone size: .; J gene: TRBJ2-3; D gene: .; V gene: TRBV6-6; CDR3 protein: CASSYPATGGTDTQYF; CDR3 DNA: TGTGCCAGCAGTTACCCTGCGACCGGAGGCACAGATACGCAGTATTTT
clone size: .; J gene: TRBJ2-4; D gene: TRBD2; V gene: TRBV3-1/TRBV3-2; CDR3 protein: CASSHGTSRNIQYF; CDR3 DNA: TGTGCCAGCAGCCATGGGACTAGCCGGAACATTCAGTACTTC
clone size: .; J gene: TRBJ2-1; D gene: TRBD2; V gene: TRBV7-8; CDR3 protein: CASSLVRTSGNEQFF; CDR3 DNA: TGTGCCAGCAGCTTAGTGCGGACTAGCGGGAATGAGCAGTTCTTC
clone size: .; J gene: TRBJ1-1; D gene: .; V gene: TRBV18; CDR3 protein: CASSPEDSRGEAFF; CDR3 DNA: TGTGCCAGCTCACCAGAGGACTCTCGAGGTGAAGCTTTCTTT
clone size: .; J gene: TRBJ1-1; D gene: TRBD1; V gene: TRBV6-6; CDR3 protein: CASSYRTGDTEAFF; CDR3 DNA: TGTGCCAGCAGTTACAGGACAGGGGACACTGAAGCTTTCTTT
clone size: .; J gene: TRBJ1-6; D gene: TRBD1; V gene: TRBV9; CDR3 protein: CASSGPDRGRSPLHF; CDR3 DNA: TGTGCCAGCAGCGGGCCAGACAGGGGGCGTTCACCCCTCCACTTT
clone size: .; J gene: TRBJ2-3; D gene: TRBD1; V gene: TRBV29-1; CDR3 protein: CSVIEGAGGDTQYF; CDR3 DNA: TGCAGCGTTATTGAGGGCGCAGGGGGAGATACGCAGTATTTT
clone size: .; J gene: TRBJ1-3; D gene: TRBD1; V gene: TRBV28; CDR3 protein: CASSRQGGSGNTIYF; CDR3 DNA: TGTGCCAGCAGCCGACAGGGGGGTTCTGGAAACACCATATATTTT
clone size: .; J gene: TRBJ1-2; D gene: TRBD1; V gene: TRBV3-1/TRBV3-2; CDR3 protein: CASSPTGGWGYTF; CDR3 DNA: TGTGCCAGCAGCCCAACAGGGGGTTGGGGCTACACCTTC
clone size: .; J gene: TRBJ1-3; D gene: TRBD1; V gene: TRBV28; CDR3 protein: CASTSTGTGGGNTIYF; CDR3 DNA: TGTGCCAGCACCTCCACCGGGACAGGGGGCGGAAACACCATATATTTT
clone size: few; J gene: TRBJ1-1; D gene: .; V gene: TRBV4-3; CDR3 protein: CASSQDARGANTEAFF; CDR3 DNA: TGCGCCAGCAGCCAAGACGCTCGGGGGGCAAACACTGAAGCTTTCTTT
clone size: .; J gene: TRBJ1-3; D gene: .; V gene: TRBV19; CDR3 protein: CASSIDRGSGNTIYF; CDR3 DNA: TGTGCCAGTAGTATAGACAGGGGATCTGGAAACACCATATATTTT
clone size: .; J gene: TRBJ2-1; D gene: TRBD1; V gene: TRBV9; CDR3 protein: CASSARTGGGNEQFF; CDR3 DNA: TGTGCCAGCAGCGCCCGGACAGGGGGTGGCAATGAGCAGTTCTTC
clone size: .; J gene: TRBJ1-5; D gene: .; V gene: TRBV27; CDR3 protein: CASSLIGQGNQPQHF; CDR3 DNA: TGTGCCAGCAGTTTGATTGGGCAGGGGAATCAGCCCCAGCATTTT
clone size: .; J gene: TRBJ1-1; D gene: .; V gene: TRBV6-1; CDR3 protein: CASSDRPNTEAFF; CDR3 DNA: TGTGCCAGCAGTGACAGGCCGAACACTGAAGCTTTCTTT